This TCR beta chain was recovered during a study of resident and recirculating memory T cells in vitiligo. Study background: Shave-biopsy epidermis from lesional and nonlesional skin was sequenced alongside PBMCs. Whole samples, not sorted cells, were homogenized and used for genomic DNA extraction.

A note on this clone: The target antigen is unknown.

No patient showed confetti depigmentation, a clinical sign of active disease. Findings and caveats of the study: Sequences differed between biopsy sites and patients, suggesting private specificity.

Trimming removed 0 bases from V and 9 bases from J, with 9 bases in between. Looked up from germline, CDR1 is MNHNS and CDR2 is SASEGT. The CDR3 contains 14 residues. Measured with immunoSEQ multiplex PCR; TCRdb has only the in-frame clones, and not every one. The top ten clones hold 4.9% of a sample with more than 65,000 clones, just over 90% of them seen once. This clonotype was obtained from a male donor with vitiligo. The chain has TRBV6-1 and TRBJ1-6; D is undetermined. The sample taken for sequencing was blood. This CDR3 is CASSEAGGRSPLHF. CDR3 in DNA: TGTGCCAGCAGTGAAGCCGGAGGCCGTTCACCCCTCCACTTT.